The 16 T cell receptor beta chains in this list originate from one sample, sequenced in a study of T cells expressing NK-cell markers. With the 5' RACE reads reprocessed, TCRdb shows one record per CDR3 protein and no DNA. Across over 350,000 distinct CDR3 sequences, the top ten clones capture around 11% of the sample. What was sequenced was blood T cells: a sorted CD56 or NKG2C T cell subset, CD4+ or CD8+ T cells, or bulk PBMC T cells (not recorded which). These receptor sequences come from a woman aged 45 to 65 in good health.

The V gene is TRBV27, the J gene TRBJ2-3; the D call of TRBD1 rests on TCRdb alone, since no DNA is present to check it. Germline CDR1 and CDR2: MNHEY and SMNVEV (reference sequence). This CDR3 spans 14 amino acids. Here the CDR3 reads CASEFSPGPDTQYF.

The chain is built from TRBV6-1 and TRBJ2-1; with no DNA, the TCRdb D assignment of TRBD1 cannot be verified. Germline-derived CDR1 and CDR2 are MNHNS and SASEGT. CDR3 size: 15 residues. The CDR3 loop is CASKLGAISYNEQFF.

The J gene is TRBJ2-7, the V gene TRBV27; absent DNA, TCRdb's TRBD1 call cannot be checked. Germline V CDR1 and CDR2: MNHEY, SMNVEV (reference sequence). There are 15 residues in the CDR3. The CDR3 sequence: CASSHRTGVGNEQYF.

This chain links TRBV28 with TRBJ2-3; TCRdb outputs TRBD2, but without DNA this stays unchecked. CDR3 size: 17 residues. Germline V lookup: CDR1 MDHEN, CDR2 SYDVKM. The CDR3 loop is CASSLERGLAVTDTQYF.

The chain links TRBV12-3 or TRBV12-4 to TRBJ2-2; TCRdb's D call of TRBD2 is untestable without DNA. This CDR3 has 15 amino acids. This chain's CDR3 is CASSFSGRAVGELFF.

The chain employs TRBV20-1 and TRBJ1-5; lacking DNA, the TRBD1 call made by TCRdb goes unchecked. CDR1 DFQATT and CDR2 SNEGSKA come from the germline V gene (reference sequence). The CDR3 sequence is 17 residues long. CDR3 region: CSARGPSRDSYNQPQHF.

The genes are TRBV7-2 and TRBJ1-1; the D gene TCRdb calls, TRBD1, cannot be checked with no DNA. This CDR3 contains 14 residues. The germline gives CDR1 SGHTA, CDR2 FQGNSA. This CDR3 is CASSLAGASTEAFF.

This chain's CDR3 is CASSQDDFSGANVLTF. The chain links TRBV4-1 to TRBJ2-6. The CDR3 is 16 amino acids. Germline CDR1 is MGHRA and CDR2 is YSYEKL.

The chain links TRBV20-1 to TRBJ1-5; as DNA is missing, the TRBD1 call by TCRdb cannot be tested. CDR1 and CDR2 from the germline V gene are DFQATT and SNEGSKA (reference sequence). The CDR3 has 16 amino acids. The CDR3 loop reads CSARALRGTENQPQHF.

The chain couples TRBV7-2 to TRBJ2-1; TCRdb selects TRBD2, and the lack of DNA leaves this call unchecked. The CDR3 contains 13 residues. Germline V lookup: CDR1 SGHTA, CDR2 FQGNSA. The CDR3 region is CASSSYLSGKQFF.

The V gene is TRBV5-6, the J gene TRBJ2-3; TCRdb's assignment of TRBD2 cannot be checked, as there is no DNA. Germline CDR1 is SGHDT and CDR2 is YYEEEE. The CDR3 has 15 amino acids. CDR3 loop: CASSLAQAAGDTQYF.

The chain combines TRBV15 with TRBJ2-7; checking the TCRdb D call of TRBD1 is not possible without DNA. Germline V gene data show CDR1 as LNHNV and CDR2 as YYDKDF (reference sequence). The CDR3 loop spans 15 amino acids. The CDR3 here is CATSKNVRGRQSQYF.

The V and J genes are TRBV20-1 and TRBJ1-1; the TCRdb D gene call, TRBD1, has no DNA to confirm it. Germline V CDR1 and CDR2: DFQATT, SNEGSKA (reference sequence). This CDR3 has 14 residues. The CDR3 protein is CSAKRVGGRTEAFF.

The chain recombines TRBV3-1 with TRBJ2-1; with no DNA, the TCRdb D assignment of TRBD2 cannot be verified. Germline CDR1 is LGHDT and CDR2 is YNNKEL (reference sequence). This CDR3 contains 14 residues. This chain's CDR3 is CASSQAGGQGEQFF.

The V and J genes are TRBV7-8 and TRBJ1-1. The CDR3 consists of 12 residues. Germline-derived CDR1 and CDR2 are SGHVS and FQNEAQ. The CDR3 region is CASSNLGTEAFF.

The CDR3 is CASIGLARAYEQYF. This rearrangement joins TRBV11-2 to TRBJ2-7; TCRdb proposes TRBD2, but this gene call is untestable without DNA. CDR3 size: 14 residues. Germline-derived CDR1 and CDR2 are SGHAT and FQNNGV.